This TCR beta chain was retrieved from a study of blood T cell repertoires in COVID-19. Study summary: Some COVID-19 samples were acute and others convalescent; all came from the United States, Italy and Spain.

The authors' processing: The assay estimated nucleated cells by amplifying reference gene primers. TCRdb's copy holds only in-frame clones and misses some; the assay was immunoSEQ multiplex PCR. For V, J and clone size, that table is used; D and trimming come from the DNA. The sample shows around 200,000 clones, approximately 88% of them seen only once. Which cohort a participant joined came from the clinical history participants gave. Germline trimming cut 10 bases from V and 0 bases from J; bases unmatched to any gene: 9. Germline V lookup: CDR1 MRHNA, CDR2 SNTAGT. CDR3 size: 15 residues. This rearrangement joins TRBV6-4 to TRBJ1-3, with TRBD1 matching 7 bases. Sequenced sample: PBMCs or T cells enriched from blood (not recorded which). The sequence derives from a man aged 18-30 years with acute COVID-19. In DNA, the CDR3 is TGTGCCAACTCGGACAGGCCCTACTCTGGAAACACCATATATTTT. This sequence encodes CANSDRPYSGNTIYF.